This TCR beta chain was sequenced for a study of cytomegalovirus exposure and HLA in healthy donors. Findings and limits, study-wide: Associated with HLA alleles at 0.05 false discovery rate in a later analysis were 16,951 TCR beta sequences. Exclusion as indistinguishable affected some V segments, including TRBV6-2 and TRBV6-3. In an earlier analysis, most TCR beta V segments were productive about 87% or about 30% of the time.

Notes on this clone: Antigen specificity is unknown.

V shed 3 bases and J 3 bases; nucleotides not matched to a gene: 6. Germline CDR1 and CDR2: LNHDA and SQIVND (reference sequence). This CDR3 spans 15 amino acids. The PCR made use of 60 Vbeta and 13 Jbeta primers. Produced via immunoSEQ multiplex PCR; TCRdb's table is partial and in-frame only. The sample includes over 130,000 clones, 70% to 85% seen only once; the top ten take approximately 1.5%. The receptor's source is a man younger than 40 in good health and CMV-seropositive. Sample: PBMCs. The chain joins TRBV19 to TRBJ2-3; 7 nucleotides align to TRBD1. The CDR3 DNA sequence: TGTGCCAGTAGTATCGGACAGGTTGGGACAGATACGCAGTATTTT. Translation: CASSIGQVGTDTQYF.